Presented here are 23 T cell receptor beta chains from one specimen sequenced in a study of blood T cells in healthy people across ages (dated by TCRdb to about 2015). Receptor amplification or capture employed 5' RACE. TCRdb records Illumina HiSeq 2500 as the sequencer. The second PCR ran for about 6 to 12 cycles and used a J-beta primer mix along with a sample-barcoded 5' primer. The public reads were reanalyzed by TCRdb: fastp trimming at Q25, MiXCR alignment, in-frame beta chains only. Identical CDR3 proteins give one entry, which carries the most common genes and DNA. This sample gives over 1,300,000 distinct CDR3 sequences in total; approximately 59% of them show up just once. The ten largest clones take up about 6.7% of the sample. Specimen: blood. Receptors originate from a man in his late teens or twenties in good health.

This sequence joins TRBV6-1 and TRBJ2-7; 7 positions match TRBD2. The junction had 10 bases not matched to a gene; V was cut back by 8 bases and J by 3 bases. The CDR3 has 14 residues. In germline, CDR1 is MNHNS, CDR2 SASEGT. CDR3 DNA: TGTGCCAGCGGGGGGGACCGATCTTACTACGAGCAGTACTTC. It encodes CASGGDRSYYEQYF.

The chain employs TRBV18 and TRBJ2-1, with D possibly TRBD1 on 5 matching bases. This CDR3 has 17 amino acids. Germline CDR1 is KGHSH and CDR2 is LQKENI. The V end lost 6 bases, the J end lost 2 bases, and 20 bases lay between the germline ends. CDR3 bases: TGTGCCAGCTCGGACCAAAGGGGCCAGGGTGCCTACAATGAGCAGTTCTTC. This gives the protein CASSDQRGQGAYNEQFF.

The chain has TRBV11-2 and TRBJ2-7; D is perhaps TRBD1 (5 bases). CDR1 is SGHAT and CDR2 is FQNNGV in the germline V gene. The CDR3 is 15 amino acids. Trimming cost V 1 base and J 1 base, with 11 bases left between them. The CDR3 sequence: CASSLAPRVSYEQYF. The CDR3 bases are TGTGCCAGCAGCTTAGCTCCCAGGGTATCCTACGAGCAGTACTTC.

V is TRBV5-6 and J is TRBJ1-1, with TRBD1 matching 10 bases. Germline CDR1 reads SGHDT; CDR2 reads YYEEEE. J was trimmed by 4 bases and V by 3 bases; bases with no gene match: 9. The CDR3 is 16 residues long. The chain's CDR3 is CASSWGQGPIITEAFF. The CDR3 DNA reads TGTGCCAGCAGCTGGGGACAGGGGCCAATTATCACTGAAGCTTTCTTT.

The rearrangement links TRBV4-1 to TRBJ1-2; D is possibly TRBD1 (5 bases). Germline loops: CDR1 MGHRA, CDR2 YSYEKL. The CDR3 is made up of 14 amino acids. V was clipped by 0 bases and J by 4 bases, with 9 bases between them. CDR3 DNA sequence: TGCGCCAGCAGCCAAGATCAGGGTGTCTATGGCTACACCTTC. Protein: CASSQDQGVYGYTF.

DNA for the CDR3: TGTGCCAGCGGACTGGGACTAGCCGGGCCTTGGGATACGCAGTATTTT. Encoded protein: CASGLGLAGPWDTQYF. The chain links TRBV12-3 or TRBV12-4 to TRBJ2-3, with 9 bases fitting TRBD2. The J segment lost 6 bases and the V segment lost 8 bases, leaving 15 bases of the junction unmatched. The CDR3 runs 16 residues.

There are a few counts of this clonotype. The V call is TRBV14, the J call TRBJ2-7; 7 nucleotides agree with TRBD2. Losses at the gene ends were 4 bases for V and 6 bases for J; bases not matched to a gene: 6. Germline CDR1 and CDR2: SGHDN and FVKESK. The CDR3 loop spans 13 amino acids. In DNA form, the CDR3 reads TGTGCCAGCAGCCCACTGGGGGGGAGCGAGCAGTACTTC. Protein product: CASSPLGGSEQYF.

This clonotype occurred once. The chain has TRBV4-1 and TRBJ1-5; no definite D call. This CDR3 comprises 16 residues. Trimming shortened V by 4 bases and J by 7 bases, and 20 bases separated the two germline ends. Per the germline V gene, CDR1 is MGHRA and CDR2 is YSYEKL. The CDR3 region has the DNA TGCGCCAGCAGCCGATCCTACGGGAGGGAAGGGCAGCCCCAGCATTTT. Encoded protein: CASSRSYGREGQPQHF.

This clonotype was detected a few times. One end of the junction is discordant with germline, which a read error may explain. This chain links TRBV7-9 with TRBJ2-7, with TRBD1 as a possible D gene (6 bases). The V gene's germline CDR1 is SEHNR and CDR2 FQNEAQ (reference sequence). The CDR3 totals 13 residues. Here the CDR3 reads CASSLDNREEQYF. The CDR3 nucleotides are TGTGCCAGCAGTTTAGACAACAGGGAAGAGCAGTACTTC.

The V and J genes are TRBV6-1 and TRBJ2-2, with 8 bases fitting TRBD1. Looked up from germline, CDR1 is MNHNS and CDR2 is SASEGT. Losses at the gene ends were 2 bases for V and 6 bases for J; bases not matched to a gene: 2. The CDR3 covers 14 residues. CDR3 sequence reads: CASSEQGAPGELFF. Written as DNA, the CDR3 is TGTGCCAGCAGTGAACAGGGGGCCCCCGGGGAGCTGTTTTTT.

The V gene is TRBV4-1, the J gene TRBJ1-4, with a possible D match to TRBD1 (5 bases). The germline V gene has CDR1 MGHRA and CDR2 YSYEKL. Trimming stripped 8 bases from V and 8 bases from J, with 24 bases between. This CDR3 is built from 16 residues. The DNA for the CDR3 is TGCGCCAGCTACCCGAGGCAGGGATTAGTATACGAAAAACTGTTTTTT. This gives the protein CASYPRQGLVYEKLFF.

The CDR3 is CASRAAVGQGNEKLFF. Written as DNA, the CDR3 is TGTGCCAGCAGGGCCGCTGTGGGGCAGGGAAATGAAAAACTGTTTTTT. The chain uses TRBV7-9 and TRBJ1-4; TRBD1 might be the D (5 bases). CDR1 and CDR2 from the germline V gene are SEHNR and FQNEAQ (reference sequence). Trimming took 6 bases from V and 5 from J, leaving 19 bases between them. The CDR3 runs to 16 residues.

The J gene is TRBJ2-3, the V gene TRBV3-1; 9 nucleotides align to TRBD2. The germline CDR1 and CDR2 sequences are LGHDT and YNNKEL (reference sequence). CDR3 length equals 15 residues. The ends lost 2 bases at V and 3 bases at J; junction bases unmatched: 3. The CDR3 is CASSQRTSVTDTQYF. CDR3 nucleotides: TGTGCCAGCAGCCAAAGGACTAGCGTTACAGATACGCAGTATTTT.

V and J are TRBV6-6 and TRBJ2-7; 8 bases line up with TRBD2. The V and J ends lost 7 bases and 5 bases, in that order; junction bases with no gene match: 10. The CDR3 runs to 14 residues. In germline, CDR1 is MNHNY, CDR2 SVGAGI (reference sequence). In nucleotides, the CDR3 is TGTGCCAGCACCCTGAGGGGGACTAGGAACGAGCAGTACTTC. Its translation is CASTLRGTRNEQYF.

There are a few counts of this clonotype. The rearrangement links TRBV4-1 to TRBJ2-1; a possible D gene is TRBD2 (6 bases). The germline gives CDR1 MGHRA, CDR2 YSYEKL. V was clipped by 4 bases and J by 5 bases, with 12 bases between them. This CDR3 is 14 amino acids long. The CDR3 DNA follows: TGCGCCAGCAGCCGTCGTTCGGGGGACAATGAGCAGTTCTTC. This encodes CASSRRSGDNEQFF.

The V and J genes are TRBV20-1 and TRBJ2-7; D is perhaps TRBD2 (5 bases). This CDR3 has 14 amino acids. CDR1 and CDR2 from the germline V gene are DFQATT and SNEGSKA (reference sequence). V gave up 3 bases and J gave up 0 bases, with 12 bases separating them. The CDR3 here is CSARMTGFSYEQYF. CDR3 in DNA: TGCAGTGCTAGGATGACGGGGTTCTCCTACGAGCAGTACTTC.

The DNA for the CDR3 is TGTGCCAGCAGCTTAGTTTCAGGAGGGCCGCTTTACGAGCAGTACTTC. Translation gives CASSLVSGGPLYEQYF. The chain employs TRBV7-2 and TRBJ2-7, with a tentative D call TRBD2 (6 bases). The ends were cut back, 1 base at V and 4 bases at J, with 17 bases in the middle. This CDR3 has 16 residues. The germline CDR1 and CDR2 sequences are SGHTA and FQGNSA.

This clonotype turned up a few times. This chain uses TRBV7-2 with TRBJ2-1; 16 positions match TRBD2. Germline V gene sequence: CDR1 SGHTA, CDR2 FQGNSA. V was pared by 6 bases and J by 1 base, with 6 bases of the junction left unmatched. This CDR3 spans 18 amino acids. The CDR3 reads CASRGTSGRAESYNEQFF. Written as DNA, the CDR3 is TGTGCCAGCAGGGGGACTAGCGGGAGGGCCGAATCCTACAATGAGCAGTTCTTC.

Note on this clonotype: A read error may account for a junction end that differs from germline. The gene calls are TRBV4-1 and TRBJ1-5, with 7 bases fitting TRBD1. The CDR3 is 14 amino acids. Per germline, CDR1 MGHRA and CDR2 YSYEKL. CDR3 in amino acids: CAGSQLQGHQPQHF. The DNA for the CDR3 is TGCGCCGGCAGCCAATTACAGGGGCATCAGCCCCAGCATTTT.

This chain uses TRBV12-3 or TRBV12-4 with TRBJ2-3; TRBD1 aligns across 7 bases. The CDR3 has 16 residues. J lost 3 bases, V lost 5 bases, and 11 bases had no gene match. The CDR3 bases are TGTGCCAGCAGTGCTGGGGACAGAAGGTTTACAGATACGCAGTATTTT. It codes for CASSAGDRRFTDTQYF.

This clonotype was seen a few times. The V gene is TRBV7-2, the J gene TRBJ2-1, with 10 bases fitting TRBD2. Germline assignment: CDR1 SGHTA and CDR2 FQGNSA. The CDR3 length is 17 residues. The junction had 9 bases not matched to a gene; V was cut back by 6 bases and J by 1 base. The CDR3 sequence is CASRPNSGRRSYNEQFF. CDR3 in DNA: TGTGCCAGCAGGCCCAATAGCGGGAGGAGGTCCTACAATGAGCAGTTCTTC. Looking up the rest from reference TRBV7-2 and TRBJ2-1 gives the full variable domain: GAGVSQSPSNKVTEKGKDVELRCDPISGHTALYWYRQSLGQGLEFLIYFQGNSAPDKSGLPSDRFSAERTGGSVSTLTIQRTQQEDSAVYLCASRPNSGRRSYNEQFFGPGTRLTVL.

The CDR3 sequence is CASSLQLAGVQETQYF. CDR3 sequence (DNA): TGTGCCAGCAGTTTGCAACTAGCGGGAGTTCAAGAGACCCAGTACTTC. The chain uses TRBV12-3 or TRBV12-4 and TRBJ2-5; 11 bases map to TRBD2. CDR3 size: 16 residues. With V trimmed by 3 bases and J by 2 bases, 5 bases remained unmatched.

This chain links TRBV4-3 with TRBJ1-4; D remains ambiguous. Germline loops: CDR1 LGHNA, CDR2 YSLEER. V was trimmed by 1 base and J by 7 bases, leaving 10 bases between them. The CDR3 totals 14 residues. The CDR3 region has the DNA TGCGCCAGCAGCCAAGTACTTAGGAGTGAAAAACTGTTTTTT. Encoded protein: CASSQVLRSEKLFF.